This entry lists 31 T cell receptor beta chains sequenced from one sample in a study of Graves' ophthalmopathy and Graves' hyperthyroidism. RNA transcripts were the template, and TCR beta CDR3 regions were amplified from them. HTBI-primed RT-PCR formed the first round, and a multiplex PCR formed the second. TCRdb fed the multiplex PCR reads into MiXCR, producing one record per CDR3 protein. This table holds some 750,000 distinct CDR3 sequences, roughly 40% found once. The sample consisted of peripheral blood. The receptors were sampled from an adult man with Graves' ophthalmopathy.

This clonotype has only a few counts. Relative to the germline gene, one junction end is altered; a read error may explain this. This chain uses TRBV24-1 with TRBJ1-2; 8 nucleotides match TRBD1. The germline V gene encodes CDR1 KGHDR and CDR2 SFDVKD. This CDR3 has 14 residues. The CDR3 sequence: CASSAAGTGYGYTF. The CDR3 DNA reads TGTGCCAGCAGTGCGGCCGGGACAGGCTATGGCTACACCTTC.

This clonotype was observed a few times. The CDR3 sequence is CASSESSGTAYNSPLHF. CDR3 DNA sequence: TGTGCCAGCAGTGAAAGTAGCGGTACTGCCTATAATTCACCCCTCCACTTT. The chain employs TRBV12-3 or TRBV12-4 and TRBJ1-6; D call uncertain. The V gene lost 5 bases and the J gene lost 2 bases, with 16 bases spanning the gap. The CDR3 consists of 17 residues.

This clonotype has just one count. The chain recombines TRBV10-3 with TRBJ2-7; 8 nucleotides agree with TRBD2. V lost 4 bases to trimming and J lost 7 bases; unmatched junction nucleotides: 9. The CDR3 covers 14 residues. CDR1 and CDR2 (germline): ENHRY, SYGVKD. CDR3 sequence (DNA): TGTGCCATCAGTGCAAGCGGGGGCTACAATGAGCAGTACTTC. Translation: CAISASGGYNEQYF.

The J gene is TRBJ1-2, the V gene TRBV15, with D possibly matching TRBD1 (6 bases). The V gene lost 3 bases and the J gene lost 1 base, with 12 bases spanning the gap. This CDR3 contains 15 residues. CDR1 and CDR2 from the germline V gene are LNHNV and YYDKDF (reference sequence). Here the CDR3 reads CATSRSQGFNYGYTF. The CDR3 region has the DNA TGTGCCACCAGCAGGTCACAGGGATTTAACTATGGCTACACCTTC. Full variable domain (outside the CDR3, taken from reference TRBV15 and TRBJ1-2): DAMVIQNPRYQVTQFGKPVTLSCSQTLNHNVMYWYQQKSSQAPKLLFHYYDKDFNNEADTPDNFQSRRPNTSFCFLDIRSPGLGDTAMYLCATSRSQGFNYGYTFGSGTRLTVV.

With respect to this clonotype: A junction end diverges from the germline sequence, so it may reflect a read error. The CDR3 nucleotides read TGTGCCAACAGTTACTCACGCGGGGGGACCTTCGAGACCCAGTACTTC. This sequence encodes CANSYSRGGTFETQYF. The chain carries TRBV12-3 or TRBV12-4 and TRBJ2-5; TRBD2 aligns across 8 bases. The CDR3 is made up of 16 amino acids.

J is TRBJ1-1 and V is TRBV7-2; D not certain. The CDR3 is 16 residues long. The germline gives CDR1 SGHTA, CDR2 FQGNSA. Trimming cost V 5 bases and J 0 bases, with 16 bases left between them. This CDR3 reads CASSQDALTLNTEAFF. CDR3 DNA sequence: TGTGCCAGCAGCCAAGACGCCCTGACATTGAACACTGAAGCTTTCTTT.

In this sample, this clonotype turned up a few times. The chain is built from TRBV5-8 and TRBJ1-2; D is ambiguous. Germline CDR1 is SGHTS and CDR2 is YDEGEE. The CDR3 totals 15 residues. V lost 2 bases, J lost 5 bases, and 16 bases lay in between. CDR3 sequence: CASSFQPESTYGYTF. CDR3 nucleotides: TGTGCCAGCAGCTTTCAGCCCGAGAGTACATATGGCTACACCTTC. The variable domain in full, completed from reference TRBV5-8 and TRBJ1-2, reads EAGVTQSPTHLIKTRGQQATLRCSPISGHTSVYWYQQALGLGLQFLLWYDEGEERNRGNFPPRFSGRQFPNYSSELNVNALELEDSALYLCASSFQPESTYGYTFGSGTRLTVV.

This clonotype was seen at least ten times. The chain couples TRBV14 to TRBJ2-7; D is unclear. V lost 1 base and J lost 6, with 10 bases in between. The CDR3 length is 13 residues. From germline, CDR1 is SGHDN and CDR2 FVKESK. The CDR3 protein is CASSQVNTFEQYF. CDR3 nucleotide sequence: TGTGCCAGCAGCCAAGTGAACACGTTCGAGCAGTACTTC.

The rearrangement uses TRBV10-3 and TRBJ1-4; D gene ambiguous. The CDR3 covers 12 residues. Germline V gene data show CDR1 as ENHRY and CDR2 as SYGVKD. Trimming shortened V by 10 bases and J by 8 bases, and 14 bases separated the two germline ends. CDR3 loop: CASIFGGEKLFF. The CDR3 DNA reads TGTGCCAGCATCTTCGGAGGGGAAAAACTGTTTTTT.

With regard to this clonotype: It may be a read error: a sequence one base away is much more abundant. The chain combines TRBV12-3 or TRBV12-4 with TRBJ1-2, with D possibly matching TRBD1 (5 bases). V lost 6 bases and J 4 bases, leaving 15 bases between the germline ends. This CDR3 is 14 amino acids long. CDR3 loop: CASRMGLGAYGYTF. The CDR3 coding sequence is TGTGCCAGCAGGATGGGACTGGGTGCCTATGGCTACACCTTC.

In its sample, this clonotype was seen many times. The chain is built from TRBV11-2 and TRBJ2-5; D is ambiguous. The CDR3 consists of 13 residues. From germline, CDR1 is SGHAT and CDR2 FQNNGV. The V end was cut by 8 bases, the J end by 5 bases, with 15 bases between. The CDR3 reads CASGADLRETQYF. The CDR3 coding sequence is TGTGCCAGCGGCGCGGACCTACGGGAGACCCAGTACTTC. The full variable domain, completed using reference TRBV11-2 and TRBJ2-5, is EAGVAQSPRYKIIEKRQSVAFWCNPISGHATLYWYQQILGQGPKLLIQFQNNGVVDDSQLPKDRFSAERLKGVDSTLKIQPAKLEDSAVYLCASGADLRETQYFGPGTRLLVL.

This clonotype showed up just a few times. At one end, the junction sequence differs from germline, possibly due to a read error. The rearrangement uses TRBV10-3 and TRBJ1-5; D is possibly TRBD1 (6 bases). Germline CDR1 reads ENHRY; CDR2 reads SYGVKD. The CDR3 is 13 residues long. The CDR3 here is CASSGSGAQPQHF. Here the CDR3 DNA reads TGTGCCAGCAGTGGATCGGGGGCTCAGCCCCAGCATTTT.

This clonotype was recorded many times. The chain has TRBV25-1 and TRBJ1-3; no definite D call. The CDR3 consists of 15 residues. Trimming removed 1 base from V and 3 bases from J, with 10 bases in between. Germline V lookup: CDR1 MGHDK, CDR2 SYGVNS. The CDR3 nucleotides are TGTGCCAGCAGTGAATTAGGATCCCTTGGAAACACCATATATTTT. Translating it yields CASSELGSLGNTIYF.

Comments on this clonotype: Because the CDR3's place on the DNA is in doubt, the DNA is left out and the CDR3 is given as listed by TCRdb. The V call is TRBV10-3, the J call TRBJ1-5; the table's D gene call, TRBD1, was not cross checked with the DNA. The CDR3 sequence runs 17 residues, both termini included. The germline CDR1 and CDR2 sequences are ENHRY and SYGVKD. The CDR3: CDICSAGPGQYDQPQHF.

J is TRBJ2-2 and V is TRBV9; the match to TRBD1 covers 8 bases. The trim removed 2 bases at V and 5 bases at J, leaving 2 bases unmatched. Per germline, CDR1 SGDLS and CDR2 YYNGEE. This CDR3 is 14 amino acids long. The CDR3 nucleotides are TGTGCCAGCAGCGTGACAGGGGTAACCGGGGAGCTGTTTTTT. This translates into CASSVTGVTGELFF.

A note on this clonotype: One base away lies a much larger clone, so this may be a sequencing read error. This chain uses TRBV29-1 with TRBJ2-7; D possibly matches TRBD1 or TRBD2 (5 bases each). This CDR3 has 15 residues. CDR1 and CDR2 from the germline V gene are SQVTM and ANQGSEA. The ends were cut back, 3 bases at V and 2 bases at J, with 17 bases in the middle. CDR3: CSVDIGGPLPYEQYF. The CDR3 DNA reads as TGCAGCGTTGATATTGGGGGACCCCTCCCCTACGAGCAGTACTTC.

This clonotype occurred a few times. The CDR3 coding sequence is TGTGCCAGCAGCTCCCCGGGGATATACGAGCAGTACTTC. This encodes CASSSPGIYEQYF. The V and J genes are TRBV7-9 and TRBJ2-7, with a weak D call TRBD2 (5 bases). The germline gives CDR1 SEHNR, CDR2 FQNEAQ (reference sequence). This CDR3 has 13 residues. Trimming took 4 bases from V and 4 from J, leaving 11 bases between them.

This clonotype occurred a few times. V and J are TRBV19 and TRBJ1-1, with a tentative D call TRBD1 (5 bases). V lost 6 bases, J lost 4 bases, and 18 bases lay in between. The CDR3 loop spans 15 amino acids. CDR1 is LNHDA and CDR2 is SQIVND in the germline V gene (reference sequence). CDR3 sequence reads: CASRLDGGTGTEAFF. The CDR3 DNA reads TGTGCCAGTAGACTAGATGGAGGGACGGGCACTGAAGCTTTCTTT.

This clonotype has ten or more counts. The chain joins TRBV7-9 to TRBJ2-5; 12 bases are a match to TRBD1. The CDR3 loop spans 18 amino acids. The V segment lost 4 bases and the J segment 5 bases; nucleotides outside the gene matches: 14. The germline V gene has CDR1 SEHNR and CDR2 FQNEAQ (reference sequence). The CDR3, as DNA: TGTGCCAGCAGCTGGCCGATGGGGACAGGGGGCATTAAGGAGACCCAGTACTTC. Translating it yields CASSWPMGTGGIKETQYF. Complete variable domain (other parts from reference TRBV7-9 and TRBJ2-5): DTGVSQNPRHKITKRGQNVTFRCDPISEHNRLYWYRQTLGQGPEFLTYFQNEAQLEKSRLLSDRFSAERPKGSFSTLEIQRTEQGDSAMYLCASSWPMGTGGIKETQYFGPGTRLLVL.

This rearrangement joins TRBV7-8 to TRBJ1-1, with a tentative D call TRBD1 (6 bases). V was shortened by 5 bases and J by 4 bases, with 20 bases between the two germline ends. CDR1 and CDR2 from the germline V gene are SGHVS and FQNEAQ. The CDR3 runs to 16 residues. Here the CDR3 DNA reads TGTGCCAGCAGCCCACCATTAGGGGGGGGGACCACTGAAGCTTTCTTT. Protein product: CASSPPLGGGTTEAFF.

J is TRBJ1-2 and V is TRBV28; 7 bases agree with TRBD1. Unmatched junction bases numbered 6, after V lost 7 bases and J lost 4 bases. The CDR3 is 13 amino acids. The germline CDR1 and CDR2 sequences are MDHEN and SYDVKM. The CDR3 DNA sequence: TGTGCCAGCAAGGGGCAGGGGGTCTATGGCTACACCTTC. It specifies CASKGQGVYGYTF.

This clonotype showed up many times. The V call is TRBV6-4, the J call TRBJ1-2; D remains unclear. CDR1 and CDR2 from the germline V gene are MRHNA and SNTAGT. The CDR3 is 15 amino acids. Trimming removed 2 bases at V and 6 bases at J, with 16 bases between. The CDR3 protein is CASSDLPDGGHGYTF. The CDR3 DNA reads TGTGCCAGCAGTGACCTCCCGGACGGTGGCCATGGCTACACCTTC.

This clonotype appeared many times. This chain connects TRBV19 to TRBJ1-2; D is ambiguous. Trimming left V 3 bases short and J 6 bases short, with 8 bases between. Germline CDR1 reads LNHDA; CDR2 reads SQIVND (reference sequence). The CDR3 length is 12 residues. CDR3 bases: TGTGCCAGTAGTATTTTGGGAAATGGCTACACCTTC. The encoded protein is CASSILGNGYTF.

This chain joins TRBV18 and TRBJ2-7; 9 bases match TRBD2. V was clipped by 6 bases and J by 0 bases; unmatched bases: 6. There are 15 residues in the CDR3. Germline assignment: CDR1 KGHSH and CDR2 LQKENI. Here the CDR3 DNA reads TGTGCCAGCTCCCAGATAGCGGGGGTCTCCTACGAGCAGTACTTC. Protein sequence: CASSQIAGVSYEQYF.

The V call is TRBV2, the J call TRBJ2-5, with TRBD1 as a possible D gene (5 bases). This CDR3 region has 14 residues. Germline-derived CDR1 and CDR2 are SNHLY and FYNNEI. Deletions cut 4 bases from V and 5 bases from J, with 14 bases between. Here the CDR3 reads CASSASQDSETQYF. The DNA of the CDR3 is TGTGCCAGCAGTGCTTCACAGGATTCGGAGACCCAGTACTTC.

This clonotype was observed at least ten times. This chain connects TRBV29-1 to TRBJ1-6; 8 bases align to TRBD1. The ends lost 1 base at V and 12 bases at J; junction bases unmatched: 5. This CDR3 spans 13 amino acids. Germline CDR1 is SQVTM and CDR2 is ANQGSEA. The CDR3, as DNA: TGCAGCGTTGAAGCAGGACAGGGTGGACCCCTCCACTTT. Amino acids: CSVEAGQGGPLHF.

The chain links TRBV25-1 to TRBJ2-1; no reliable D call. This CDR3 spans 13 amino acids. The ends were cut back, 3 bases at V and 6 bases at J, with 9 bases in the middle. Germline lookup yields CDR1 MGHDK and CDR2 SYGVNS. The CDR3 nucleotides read TGTGCCAGCAGTGACGTACAGTCCAATGAGCAGTTCTTC. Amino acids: CASSDVQSNEQFF. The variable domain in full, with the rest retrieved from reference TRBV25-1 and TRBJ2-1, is EADIYQTPRYLVIGTGKKITLECSQTMGHDKMYWYQQDPGMELHLIHYSYGVNSTEKGDLSSESTVSRIRTEHFPLTLESARPSHTSQYLCASSDVQSNEQFFGPGTRLTVL.

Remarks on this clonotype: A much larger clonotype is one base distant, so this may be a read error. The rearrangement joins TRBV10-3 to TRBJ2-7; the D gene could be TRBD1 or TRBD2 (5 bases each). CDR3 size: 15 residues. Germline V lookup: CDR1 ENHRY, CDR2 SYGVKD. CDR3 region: CAISNSQGKDYEQHF. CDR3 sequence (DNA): TGTGCCATCAGTAACAGCCAGGGCAAAGACTACGAGCAGCACTTC.

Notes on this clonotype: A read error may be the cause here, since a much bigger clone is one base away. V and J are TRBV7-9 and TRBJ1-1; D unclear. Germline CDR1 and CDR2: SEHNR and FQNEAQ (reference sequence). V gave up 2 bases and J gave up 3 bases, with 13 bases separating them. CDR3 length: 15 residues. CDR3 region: CASSLIGRLDTEAFF. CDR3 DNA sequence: TGTGCCAGCAGCTTAATAGGCAGGCTAGACACTGAAGCTTTCTTT. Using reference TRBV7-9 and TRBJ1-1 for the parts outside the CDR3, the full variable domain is DTGVSQNPRHKITKRGQNVTFRCDPISEHNRLYWYRQTLGQGPEFLTYFQNEAQLEKSRLLSDRFSAERPKGSFSTLEIQRTEQGDSAMYLCASSLIGRLDTEAFFGQGTRLTVV.

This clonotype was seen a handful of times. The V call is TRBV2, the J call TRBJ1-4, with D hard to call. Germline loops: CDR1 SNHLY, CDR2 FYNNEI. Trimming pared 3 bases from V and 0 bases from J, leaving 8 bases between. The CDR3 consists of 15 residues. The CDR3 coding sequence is TGTGCCAGCAGTGAGTTCCCGGCAACTAATGAAAAACTGTTTTTT. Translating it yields CASSEFPATNEKLFF.

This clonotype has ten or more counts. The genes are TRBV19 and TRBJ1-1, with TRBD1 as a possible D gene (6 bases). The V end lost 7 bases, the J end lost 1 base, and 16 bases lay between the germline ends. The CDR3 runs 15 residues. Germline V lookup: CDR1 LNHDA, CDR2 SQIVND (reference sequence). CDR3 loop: CASINGGHTNTEAFF. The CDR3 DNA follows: TGTGCCAGTATTAACGGGGGACATACGAACACTGAAGCTTTCTTT.